One and the same sample provided the 12 T cell receptor beta chains below, sequenced in a study of technical replicates of blood from several donors. TCRdb's table, derived via immunoSEQ multiplex PCR, lists solely in-frame clones and lacks some. The sample includes about 79,000 clones, about 91% of them seen just once. The sequencing input was T cells isolated from PBMCs. These receptor sequences come from a human donor in good health. Some clones in this sample may be carry-over from other donors' samples.

The rearrangement joins TRBV27 to TRBJ2-3; 8 bases fit TRBD1. From germline, CDR1 is MNHEY and CDR2 SMNVEV (reference sequence). The CDR3 runs 15 residues. V dropped 1 base and J dropped 5; count of bases not matched to a gene: 5. The CDR3 DNA follows: TGTGCCAGCAGTTTATACAGGGGGGAAGGAGATACGCAGTATTTT. Protein product: CASSLYRGEGDTQYF.

The chain joins TRBV15 to TRBJ1-1, with 8 bases matching TRBD1. V was pared by 3 bases and J by 1 base, with 4 bases of the junction left unmatched. The CDR3 length is 15 residues. Germline assignment: CDR1 LNHNV and CDR2 YYDKDF (reference sequence). CDR3 DNA sequence: TGTGCCACCAGCAGGGGACAGGATGGGAACACTGAAGCTTTCTTT. Amino acids: CATSRGQDGNTEAFF.

The chain recombines TRBV28 with TRBJ2-7, with D perhaps matching TRBD2 (6 bases). The CDR3 totals 16 residues. The germline V gene encodes CDR1 MDHEN and CDR2 SYDVKM. Trimming shortened V by 2 bases and J by 3 bases, and 17 bases separated the two germline ends. The CDR3 region is CASSLPAGTPLYEQYF. The CDR3, as DNA: TGTGCCAGCAGTTTACCGGCGGGGACCCCCCTCTACGAGCAGTACTTC.

The chain carries TRBV28 and TRBJ2-4, with 11 bases fitting TRBD2. Trimming at V came to 5 bases and at J to 4 bases, leaving 4 bases not matched to a gene. CDR3 length: 15 amino acids. Germline V gene lookup returns CDR1 MDHEN and CDR2 SYDVKM. The CDR3 reads CASSLTSGVKNIQYF. The CDR3 nucleotides are TGTGCCAGCAGTCTGACTAGCGGGGTGAAAAACATTCAGTACTTC.

The CDR3 region has the DNA TGTGCCAGCAGTTACGCCGGGAATGAGCAGTTCTTC. Protein sequence: CASSYAGNEQFF. This chain connects TRBV6-5 to TRBJ2-1, with no clear D. The CDR3 consists of 12 residues. V shed 2 bases and J shed 7 bases, with 6 bases lying between them. Germline values: CDR1 MNHEY, CDR2 SVGAGI.

The chain couples TRBV12-5 to TRBJ1-1; D is unresolved. This CDR3 spans 13 amino acids. V was trimmed by 4 bases and J by 3 bases, leaving 9 bases between them. CDR1 and CDR2 from the germline V gene are LGHNT and FRNRAP. This chain's CDR3 is CASGWGADTEAFF. The DNA for the CDR3 is TGTGCTAGTGGTTGGGGAGCGGACACTGAAGCTTTCTTT.

The chain uses TRBV6-1 and TRBJ2-1, with D possibly TRBD2 on 5 matching bases. In germline, CDR1 is MNHNS, CDR2 SASEGT. There are 14 residues in the CDR3. The germline V and J ends were trimmed by 11 bases and 0 bases, with 14 bases remaining between them. The CDR3 DNA reads TGTGCCGAAGGGTCGGGAAGCTCCTACAATGAGCAGTTCTTC. Its protein is CAEGSGSSYNEQFF.

The gene calls are TRBV5-1 and TRBJ2-4; 7 bases line up with TRBD1. CDR3 length: 16 amino acids. In germline, CDR1 is SGHRS, CDR2 YFSETQ. The V and J ends lost 3 bases and 2 bases, in that order; junction bases with no gene match: 8. CDR3 coding DNA: TGCGCCAGCAGCTGGAGACAGGGTTTGACCAAAAACATTCAGTACTTC. It specifies CASSWRQGLTKNIQYF.

V usage is TRBV29-1 and J usage is TRBJ1-1; D is possibly TRBD1 (5 bases). Germline V CDR1 and CDR2: SQVTM, ANQGSEA. The CDR3 is 12 residues long. Trimming took off 6 bases at V and 1 base at J, with 9 bases between the two ends. CDR3 nucleotides: TGCAGCGTGGGGCTTGGGAACACTGAAGCTTTCTTT. Its protein product is CSVGLGNTEAFF.

The rearrangement links TRBV5-1 to TRBJ2-5; TRBD2 might be the D (7 bases). The germline V and J ends were trimmed by 0 bases and 1 base, with 10 bases remaining between them. The CDR3 is made up of 15 amino acids. Per the germline V gene, CDR1 is SGHRS and CDR2 is YFSETQ. The DNA for the CDR3 is TGCGCCAGCAGCTTGGAGGGGGGGTTCCAAGAGACCCAGTACTTC. Its translation: CASSLEGGFQETQYF.

This clone has just a few counts. V and J are TRBV7-7 and TRBJ2-7; 11 bases are shared with TRBD1. After removal of 4 bases from V and 5 bases from J, the junction contained 4 bases not matched to a gene. CDR1 is SSHAT and CDR2 is FNYEAQ in the germline V gene (reference sequence). The CDR3 consists of 14 residues. CDR3 DNA: TGTGCCAGCAGCTCCGGGACAGGGGGGAACGAGCAGTACTTC. The encoded protein is CASSSGTGGNEQYF.

The rearrangement links TRBV7-9 to TRBJ1-1, with D uncertain. This CDR3 has 17 amino acids. The germline V gene encodes CDR1 SEHNR and CDR2 FQNEAQ (reference sequence). The germline V and J ends were trimmed by 6 bases and 3 bases, with 23 bases remaining between them. The CDR3, as DNA: TGTGCCAGCAGTTGGGGAGCGAACCAACCTCTGGACACTGAAGCTTTCTTT. Its translation: CASSWGANQPLDTEAFF. Looking up the rest from reference TRBV7-9 and TRBJ1-1 gives the full variable domain: DTGVSQNPRHKITKRGQNVTFRCDPISEHNRLYWYRQTLGQGPEFLTYFQNEAQLEKSRLLSDRFSAERPKGSFSTLEIQRTEQGDSAMYLCASSWGANQPLDTEAFFGQGTRLTVV.